These 10 T cell receptor beta chains came from one sample sequenced in a study of shared clonotypes between healthy human individuals. Clones were read by immunoSEQ multiplex PCR, and TCRdb kept only the in-frame ones, dropping some. Among 2 million to 2.5 million clones listed, roughly 90% were seen once. Source material: naive CD4+ T cells from PBMCs. Indicated subset: CD45RA+ positively selected. The receptors here all came from a young man in good health. Some clones in this sample may be carry-over from other donors' samples.

The chain recombines TRBV28 with TRBJ1-5; the D is unclear. Deletions cut 10 bases from V and 1 base from J, with 11 bases between. CDR3 length: 13 residues. Germline V gives CDR1 MDHEN, CDR2 SYDVKM. CDR3 in amino acids: CAIRSLSNQPQHF. CDR3 sequence (DNA): TGTGCCATAAGGTCACTGAGCAATCAGCCCCAGCATTTT.

J is TRBJ2-7 and V is TRBV6-5; 7 bases align to TRBD2. The CDR3 length is 14 residues. Germline CDR1 reads MNHEY; CDR2 reads SVGAGI. The junction had 11 bases not matched to a gene; V was cut back by 8 bases and J by 4 bases. The DNA of the CDR3 is TGTGCCAGCCGCGGGGGTCTAGCGATTTACGAGCAGTACTTC. Its protein is CASRGGLAIYEQYF.

Comment on this clone: Within the sample, other DNA sequences also encode this same CDR3. V gene TRBV7-2 combines with J gene TRBJ1-1; TRBD1 matches 7 bases. The CDR3 runs 14 residues. Losses at the gene ends were 5 bases for V and 2 bases for J; bases not matched to a gene: 5. Germline V lookup: CDR1 SGHTA, CDR2 FQGNSA. The CDR3 here is CASSPRTGNTEAFF. The CDR3 DNA reads TGTGCCAGCAGCCCCCGGACAGGAAACACTGAAGCTTTCTTT. Variable domain in full (rest from reference TRBV7-2 and TRBJ1-1): GAGVSQSPSNKVTEKGKDVELRCDPISGHTALYWYRQSLGQGLEFLIYFQGNSAPDKSGLPSDRFSAERTGGSVSTLTIQRTQQEDSAVYLCASSPRTGNTEAFFGQGTRLTVV.

The gene calls are TRBV5-1 and TRBJ2-1, with TRBD2 matching 10 bases. The germline V gene has CDR1 SGHRS and CDR2 YFSETQ. The CDR3 runs 15 residues. With 4 bases clipped from V and 5 bases from J, the junction kept 6 bases outside the gene matches. The CDR3 is CASSTTSGRDNEQFF. CDR3 in DNA: TGCGCCAGCAGCACGACTAGCGGGCGTGACAATGAGCAGTTCTTC.

The gene calls are TRBV25-1 and TRBJ1-2; 7 nucleotides match TRBD1. Trimming took 10 bases from V and 8 from J; bases not matched to a gene: 19. CDR1 and CDR2 from the germline V gene are MGHDK and SYGVNS. The CDR3 extends over 15 amino acids. CDR3 protein: CATKTQKNRGYGYTF. CDR3 in DNA: TGTGCCACCAAAACCCAGAAAAACAGGGGATACGGCTACACCTTC.

V gene TRBV18 combines with J gene TRBJ2-1, with 7 bases matching TRBD1. Germline V gives CDR1 KGHSH, CDR2 LQKENI. The CDR3 has 15 residues. The junction had 6 bases not matched to a gene; V was cut back by 6 bases and J by 1 base. The CDR3 loop reads CASSRDSGSYNEQFF. CDR3 in DNA: TGTGCCAGCTCTCGGGACAGTGGATCCTACAATGAGCAGTTCTTC.

This clone was counted a single time. Other DNA sequences within the sample encode an identical CDR3. This chain joins TRBV15 and TRBJ2-7, with D perhaps matching TRBD2 (7 bases). CDR3 length equals 15 residues. V dropped 1 base and J dropped 2 bases, with 12 bases sitting between them. Germline-derived CDR1 and CDR2 are LNHNV and YYDKDF (reference sequence). CDR3 nucleotide sequence: TGTGCCACCAGCAGAGTCCGGGGGGCTACCTACGAGCAGTACTTC. This sequence encodes CATSRVRGATYEQYF. The full variable domain, in which reference TRBV15 and TRBJ2-7 provide the parts outside the CDR3, is DAMVIQNPRYQVTQFGKPVTLSCSQTLNHNVMYWYQQKSSQAPKLLFHYYDKDFNNEADTPDNFQSRRPNTSFCFLDIRSPGLGDTAMYLCATSRVRGATYEQYFGPGTRLTVT.

The chain carries TRBV19 and TRBJ1-2; 8 bases match TRBD1. V dropped 6 bases and J dropped 3; count of bases not matched to a gene: 6. Germline-derived CDR1 and CDR2 are LNHDA and SQIVND (reference sequence). The CDR3 is 14 residues long. The CDR3 DNA reads as TGTGCCAGTAGCAAACAGGGGGTCGACTATGGCTACACCTTC. Amino acid sequence: CASSKQGVDYGYTF.

The V call is TRBV28, the J call TRBJ2-3; TRBD2 is a possible D gene (5 bases). V was shortened by 1 base and J by 0 bases, with 8 bases between the two germline ends. The CDR3 length is 15 residues. The germline V gene has CDR1 MDHEN and CDR2 SYDVKM. Written as DNA, the CDR3 is TGTGCCAGCAGTTTATTGGGGAGTAGCACAGATACGCAGTATTTT. Its protein is CASSLLGSSTDTQYF.

The chain employs TRBV28 and TRBJ2-1, with 9 nucleotides matching TRBD1. J was trimmed by 2 bases and V by 6 bases; bases with no gene match: 5. CDR3 length: 15 residues. Per the germline V gene, CDR1 is MDHEN and CDR2 is SYDVKM. CDR3 amino acids: CASSTGQGTYNEQFF. CDR3 bases: TGTGCCAGCAGCACGGGACAGGGAACCTACAATGAGCAGTTCTTC.